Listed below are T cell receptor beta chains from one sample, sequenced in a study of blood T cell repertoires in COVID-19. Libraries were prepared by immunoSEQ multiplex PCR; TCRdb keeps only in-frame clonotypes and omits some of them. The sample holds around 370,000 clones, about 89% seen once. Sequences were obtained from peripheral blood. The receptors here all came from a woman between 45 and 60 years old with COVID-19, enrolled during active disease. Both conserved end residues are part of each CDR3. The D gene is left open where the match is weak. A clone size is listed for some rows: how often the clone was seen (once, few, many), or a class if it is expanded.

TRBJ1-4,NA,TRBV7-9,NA,CASSLTRATNEKLFF,TGTGCCAGCAGCCTTACGAGGGCAACTAATGAAAAACTGTTTTTT
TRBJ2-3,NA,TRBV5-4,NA,CASSLDPNTDTQYF,TGTGCCAGCAGCTTGGACCCTAACACAGATACGCAGTATTTT
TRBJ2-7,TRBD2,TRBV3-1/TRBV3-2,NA,CASSASGRGLEQYF,TGTGCCAGCAGCGCTAGCGGGAGGGGGCTCGAGCAGTACTTC
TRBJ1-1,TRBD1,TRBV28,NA,CASSSAILRQGRTEAFF,TGTGCCAGCAGTTCAGCCATTTTAAGACAGGGACGAACTGAAGCTTTCTTT
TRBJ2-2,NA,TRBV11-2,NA,CASSLGAKTGELFF,TGTGCCAGCAGCTTAGGGGCGAAAACCGGGGAGCTGTTTTTT
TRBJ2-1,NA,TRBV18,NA,CASSPPPVGHEQFF,TGTGCCAGCTCACCACCACCGGTGGGGCATGAGCAGTTCTTC
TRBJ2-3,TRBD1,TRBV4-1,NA,CASSPGQAAQYF,TGCGCCAGCAGCCCCGGACAGGCGGCGCAGTATTTT
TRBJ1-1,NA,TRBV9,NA,CASSSEAGTEAFF,TGTGCCAGCAGCTCAGAGGCGGGCACTGAAGCTTTCTTT
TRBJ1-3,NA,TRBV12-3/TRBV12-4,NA,CASRAAGGNTIYF,TGTGCCAGCAGGGCGGCGGGTGGAAACACCATATATTTT
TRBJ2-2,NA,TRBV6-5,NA,CATRSGRGITGELFF,TGTGCCACCCGTTCGGGGCGGGGAATCACCGGGGAGCTGTTTTTT
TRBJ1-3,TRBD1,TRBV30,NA,CAWSKGQGVYRSSGNTIYF,TGTGCCTGGAGCAAGGGACAGGGGGTCTATCGGAGCTCTGGAAACACCATATATTTT
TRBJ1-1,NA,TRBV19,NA,CASSLRIMDKEAFF,TGTGCCAGTAGTTTGCGAATTATGGACAAGGAAGCTTTCTTT
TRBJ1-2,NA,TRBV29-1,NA,CSVEDLGGGYTF,TGCAGCGTTGAAGACCTTGGGGGCGGCTACACCTTC
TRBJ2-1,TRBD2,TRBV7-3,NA,CASSHGTRNNEQFF,TGTGCCAGCAGCCACGGGACTAGAAACAATGAGCAGTTCTTC
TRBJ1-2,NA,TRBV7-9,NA,CASSARLGGDTF,TGTGCCAGCAGCGCAAGACTGGGGGGAGACACCTTC
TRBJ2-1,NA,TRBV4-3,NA,CASSQDFSPPYNEQFF,TGCGCCAGCAGCCAAGATTTTAGCCCCCCCTACAATGAGCAGTTCTTC
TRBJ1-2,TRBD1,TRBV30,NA,CAWSVRDRGSNYGYTF,TGTGCCTGGAGTGTACGCGACAGGGGATCTAACTATGGCTACACCTTC
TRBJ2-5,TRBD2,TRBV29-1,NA,CSVAGGVQETQYF,TGCAGCGTAGCGGGAGGGGTCCAAGAGACCCAGTACTTC
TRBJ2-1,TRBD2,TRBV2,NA,CATTGGLAGGPRQFF,TGTGCCACCACCGGGGGCCTAGCGGGAGGGCCTCGGCAGTTCTTC
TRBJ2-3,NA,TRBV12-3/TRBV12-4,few,CASSVTDTQYF,TGTGCCAGCAGCGTCACAGATACGCAGTATTTT
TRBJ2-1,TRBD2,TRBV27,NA,CASSHPGVAGNPEQFF,TGTGCCAGCAGTCACCCTGGAGTAGCGGGGAATCCCGAGCAGTTCTTC
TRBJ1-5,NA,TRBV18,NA,CASSLGGGNQPQHF,TGTGCCAGCTCACTAGGCGGGGGGAATCAGCCCCAGCATTTT
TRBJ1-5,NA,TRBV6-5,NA,CASETNSNQPQHF,TGTGCCAGCGAGACAAATAGCAATCAGCCCCAGCATTTT
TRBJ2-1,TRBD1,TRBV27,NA,CASSLSPGTALTSEQFF,TGTGCCAGCAGTCTCTCCCCCGGGACAGCACTTACGAGTGAGCAGTTCTTC
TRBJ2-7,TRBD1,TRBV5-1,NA,CASSSSGTGFGRDPASYSYEQYF,TGCGCCAGCAGTTCCTCCGGGACAGGGTTTGGAAGGGACCCGGCGAGTTATTCCTACGAGCAGTACTTC
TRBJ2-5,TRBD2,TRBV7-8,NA,CASSPKVSGSETQYF,TGTGCCAGCAGCCCCAAAGTTAGCGGGAGCGAGACCCAGTACTTC
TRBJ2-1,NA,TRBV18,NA,CASSPETYNEQFF,TGTGCCAGCTCACCAGAAACATACAATGAGCAGTTCTTC
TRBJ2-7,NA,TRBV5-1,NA,CASSLVSGLEQYF,TGCGCCAGCAGCTTGGTGTCAGGGCTCGAGCAGTACTTC
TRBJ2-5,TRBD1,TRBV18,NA,CASSPPLTGGETQYF,TGTGCCAGCTCACCCCCCCTTACAGGGGGAGAGACCCAGTACTTC